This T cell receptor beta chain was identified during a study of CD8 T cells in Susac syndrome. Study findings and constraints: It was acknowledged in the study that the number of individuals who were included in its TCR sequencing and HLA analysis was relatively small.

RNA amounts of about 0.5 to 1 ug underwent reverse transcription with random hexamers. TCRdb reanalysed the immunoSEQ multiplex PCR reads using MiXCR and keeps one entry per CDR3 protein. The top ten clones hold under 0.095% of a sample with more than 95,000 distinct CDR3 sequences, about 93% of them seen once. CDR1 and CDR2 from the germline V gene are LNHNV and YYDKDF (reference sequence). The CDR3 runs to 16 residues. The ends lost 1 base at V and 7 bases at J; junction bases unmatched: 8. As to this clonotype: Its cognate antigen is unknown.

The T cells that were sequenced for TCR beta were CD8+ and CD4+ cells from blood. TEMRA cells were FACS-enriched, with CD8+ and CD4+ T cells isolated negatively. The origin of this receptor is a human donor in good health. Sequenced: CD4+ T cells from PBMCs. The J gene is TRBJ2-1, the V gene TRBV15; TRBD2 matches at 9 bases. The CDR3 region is CATSRASSGTWNEQFF. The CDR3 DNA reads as TGTGCCACCAGCAGAGCGTCTAGCGGGACCTGGAATGAGCAGTTCTTC.